The 24 T cell receptor beta chains presented below share a single source sample, sequenced in a study of cytomegalovirus exposure and HLA in healthy donors. Sequencing was performed with immunoSEQ multiplex PCR; in TCRdb, only in-frame clones are kept and a portion is missing. The sample has about 270,000 clones; 80% to 90% are singletons. Sequencing used PBMCs. The receptors here all came from a woman between 18 and 30 years old in good health and CMV-seronegative.

The V gene is TRBV7-9, the J gene TRBJ2-7; TRBD2 is a possible D gene (6 bases). Germline CDR1 is SEHNR and CDR2 is FQNEAQ (reference sequence). The V and J ends lost 4 bases and 5 bases respectively, with 12 bases between them. The CDR3 sequence is 13 residues long. The CDR3 here is CASSSSGGNEQYF. As DNA, the CDR3 is TGTGCCAGCAGCTCCTCCGGAGGGAACGAGCAGTACTTC.

This clone was found once. This chain connects TRBV6-5 to TRBJ2-3; unclear D gene. Trimming shortened V by 5 bases and J by 0 bases, and 9 bases separated the two germline ends. The germline gives CDR1 MNHEY, CDR2 SVGAGI. There are 14 residues in the CDR3. DNA for the CDR3: TGTGCCAGCAGTCCGACGACTAGCACAGATACGCAGTATTTT. This translates into CASSPTTSTDTQYF.

This clone has just a few counts. The J gene is TRBJ1-6, the V gene TRBV19; TRBD1 agrees at 8 bases. Looked up from germline, CDR1 is LNHDA and CDR2 is SQIVND (reference sequence). The CDR3 loop spans 13 amino acids. With V trimmed by 9 bases and J by 10 bases, 8 bases remained unmatched. The chain's CDR3 is CASGQGINSPLHF. CDR3 bases: TGTGCCAGCGGACAGGGAATCAACTCACCCCTCCACTTT.

Written as DNA, the CDR3 is TGTGCCAGCAGTAGAGACTCGGATGAGCAGTTCTTC. Translating gives CASSRDSDEQFF. The chain combines TRBV6-5 with TRBJ2-1; D is uncertain. CDR3 length: 12 amino acids. Germline values: CDR1 MNHEY, CDR2 SVGAGI. V lost 5 bases and J 8 bases, leaving 10 bases between the germline ends.

The chain employs TRBV5-4 and TRBJ1-5, with TRBD1 matching over 8 bases. CDR1 and CDR2 from the germline V gene are SGHNT and YYREEE (reference sequence). This CDR3 spans 14 amino acids. Trimming cost V 4 bases and J 7 bases; bases outside gene matches: 7. The CDR3 coding sequence is TGTGCCAGCAGCCAGGACAGGGATCGGCAGCCCCAGCATTTT. This gives the protein CASSQDRDRQPQHF.

This clone has just one count. This chain joins TRBV7-9 and TRBJ1-2; D gene uncertain. The ends were cut back, 2 bases at V and 2 bases at J, with 12 bases in the middle. The CDR3 is 15 amino acids. CDR1 SEHNR and CDR2 FQNEAQ come from the germline V gene (reference sequence). In DNA form, the CDR3 reads TGTGCCAGCAGCTTAACGAGAGATCCAAACTATGGCTACACCTTC. It specifies CASSLTRDPNYGYTF.

The chain has TRBV4-1 and TRBJ1-3, with 10 nucleotides matching TRBD1. The CDR3 extends over 15 amino acids. Germline V gene data show CDR1 as MGHRA and CDR2 as YSYEKL. With V trimmed by 4 bases and J by 9 bases, 9 bases remained unmatched. In DNA form, the CDR3 reads TGCGCCAGCAGCCCGGGACAGGGGATCAGAGGCACCATATATTTT. This encodes CASSPGQGIRGTIYF.

The chain carries TRBV5-1 and TRBJ2-1; D possibly corresponds to TRBD2 (5 bases). CDR3 length equals 12 residues. The V gene lost 4 bases and the J gene lost 7 bases, with 9 bases spanning the gap. In germline, CDR1 is SGHRS, CDR2 YFSETQ. CDR3 sequence reads: CASSAGGNEQFF. In DNA form, the CDR3 reads TGCGCCAGCAGCGCAGGAGGTAATGAGCAGTTCTTC.

This clone appeared a single time. The chain has TRBV5-1 and TRBJ1-1; 9 bases agree with TRBD1. The V gene end was trimmed by 4 bases and the J gene end by 7 bases; junction bases not matched to a gene: 23. This CDR3 is 19 amino acids long. Germline CDR1 and CDR2: SGHRS and YFSETQ. The CDR3 bases are TGCGCCAGCAGCACTTTAACGAGGACAGGGGAAAAAGCCCAATATGAAGCTTTCTTT. It yields the protein CASSTLTRTGEKAQYEAFF.

V and J are TRBV30 and TRBJ2-6, with D possibly being TRBD2 (5 bases). Germline CDR1 GTSNPN, CDR2 SVGIG (reference sequence). V was shortened by 3 bases and J by 0 bases, with 9 bases between the two germline ends. The CDR3 is 15 residues long. CDR3 in DNA: TGTGCCTGGAGCCTGGACTTCTCTGGGGCCAACGTCCTGACTTTC. Its protein product is CAWSLDFSGANVLTF.

The chain carries TRBV6-5 and TRBJ1-2; a possible D gene is TRBD1 (6 bases). CDR3 length equals 13 residues. The V end lost 2 bases, the J end lost 2 bases, and 6 bases lay between the germline ends. Per the germline V gene, CDR1 is MNHEY and CDR2 is SVGAGI. The CDR3 DNA reads TGTGCCAGCAGTTACACAGGGAACTATGGCTACACCTTC. Its translation: CASSYTGNYGYTF.

This chain uses TRBV2 with TRBJ1-2; 9 bases fit TRBD1. The V segment lost 0 bases and the J segment 6 bases; nucleotides outside the gene matches: 5. CDR1 is SNHLY, CDR2 FYNNEI, per germline. This CDR3 comprises 15 residues. This chain's CDR3 is CASSEAGQGNNGYTF. As DNA, the CDR3 is TGTGCCAGCAGTGAAGCAGGACAGGGGAACAATGGCTACACCTTC. Drawing the rest from reference TRBV2 and TRBJ1-2, the complete variable domain is EPEVTQTPSHQVTQMGQEVILRCVPISNHLYFYWYRQILGQKVEFLVSFYNNEISEKSEIFDDQFSVERPDGSNFTLKIRSTKLEDSAMYFCASSEAGQGNNGYTFGSGTRLTVV.

The gene calls are TRBV4-3 and TRBJ2-2; D might be TRBD1 (5 bases). Per germline, CDR1 LGHNA and CDR2 YSLEER. The CDR3 spans 18 residues. Trimming took off 0 bases at V and 3 bases at J, with 17 bases between the two ends. CDR3 in DNA: TGCGCCAGCAGCCAAGACATCACGTGGATAGGGGACACCGGGGAGCTGTTTTTT. It is translated as CASSQDITWIGDTGELFF.

The count of this clone is one. The chain links TRBV25-1 to TRBJ1-2, with 7 bases aligning to TRBD1. Germline V gene sequence: CDR1 MGHDK, CDR2 SYGVNS. The CDR3 is made up of 16 amino acids. J was trimmed by 1 base and V by 6 bases; bases with no gene match: 11. CDR3 residues: CASSKMGQKYNYGYTF. The CDR3, as DNA: TGTGCCAGCAGCAAAATGGGACAGAAATATAACTATGGCTACACCTTC.

The rearrangement uses TRBV5-1 and TRBJ2-1; 11 nucleotides match TRBD2. The V segment lost 0 bases and the J segment 4 bases; nucleotides outside the gene matches: 6. CDR1 and CDR2 from the germline V gene are SGHRS and YFSETQ. CDR3 size: 17 residues. Here the CDR3 reads CASSLAKTSGVYNEQFF. The CDR3 DNA follows: TGCGCCAGCAGCTTGGCCAAGACTAGCGGGGTATACAATGAGCAGTTCTTC.

Comment on this clone: The same CDR3 can be traced to other DNA sequences in this sample. The chain couples TRBV7-2 to TRBJ1-1, with D hard to call. V dropped 2 bases and J dropped 3 bases, with 4 bases sitting between them. This CDR3 contains 12 residues. Germline-derived CDR1 and CDR2 are SGHTA and FQGNSA. Here the CDR3 DNA reads TGTGCCAGCAGCTTAAGCGACACTGAAGCTTTCTTT. It specifies CASSLSDTEAFF.

The rearrangement joins TRBV19 to TRBJ1-5; no reliable D call. Per the germline V gene, CDR1 is LNHDA and CDR2 is SQIVND (reference sequence). This CDR3 is built from 13 residues. Trimming stripped 10 bases from V and 2 bases from J, with 12 bases between. CDR3 sequence (DNA): TGTGCCATGGCCGAGGGAGGCAATCAGCCCCAGCATTTT. Encoded protein: CAMAEGGNQPQHF.

The chain recombines TRBV7-3 with TRBJ1-2, with 7 bases that match TRBD1. This CDR3 is built from 13 residues. Germline-derived CDR1 and CDR2 are SGHTA and FQGTGA. Losses at the gene ends were 5 bases for V and 7 bases for J; bases not matched to a gene: 7. The CDR3 here is CASSVDRDGGYTF. DNA for the CDR3: TGTGCCAGCAGCGTCGACAGGGATGGTGGCTACACCTTC. Looking up the rest from reference TRBV7-3 and TRBJ1-2 gives the full variable domain: GAGVSQTPSNKVTEKGKYVELRCDPISGHTALYWYRQSLGQGPEFLIYFQGTGAADDSGLPNDRFFAVRPEGSVSTLKIQRTERGDSAVYLCASSVDRDGGYTFGSGTRLTVV.

As to this clone: The identical CDR3 is also encoded by other nucleotide sequences in the sample. The chain carries TRBV7-9 and TRBJ2-1; possible D gene TRBD1, 5 bases. V was cut by 2 bases and J by 6 bases, with 5 bases left in between. CDR3 length equals 12 residues. CDR1 and CDR2 from the germline V gene are SEHNR and FQNEAQ (reference sequence). The CDR3 DNA reads TGTGCCAGCAGCTTACAGGGCAATGAGCAGTTCTTC. Translation gives CASSLQGNEQFF.

V and J are TRBV19 and TRBJ2-7, with D perhaps TRBD1 (7 bases). Trimming pared 6 bases from V and 0 bases from J, leaving 12 bases between. Per the germline V gene, CDR1 is LNHDA and CDR2 is SQIVND (reference sequence). The CDR3 contains 14 residues. The CDR3 DNA is TGTGCCAGTAGCCAGGGGGGCGGCTCCTACGAGCAGTACTTC. Its translation is CASSQGGGSYEQYF.

This clone was seen more than once but under ten times. This chain connects TRBV6-5 to TRBJ1-2, with a weak D call TRBD1 (5 bases). Per germline, CDR1 MNHEY and CDR2 SVGAGI. CDR3 length: 12 amino acids. Trimming left V 7 bases short and J 8 bases short, with 14 bases between. This CDR3 is CASTEGAWGYTF. The CDR3, as DNA: TGTGCCAGCACCGAAGGGGCCTGGGGCTACACCTTC.

This clone has more than one count but fewer than ten. This sequence joins TRBV10-3 and TRBJ2-7; 10 positions match TRBD2. J was trimmed by 3 bases and V by 3 bases; bases with no gene match: 5. Germline V CDR1 and CDR2: ENHRY, SYGVKD. The CDR3 totals 15 residues. The CDR3 sequence: CAISEGLADNYEQYF. CDR3 DNA sequence: TGTGCCATCAGTGAAGGACTAGCGGATAACTACGAGCAGTACTTC.

This clone was seen once. The V gene is TRBV15, the J gene TRBJ2-7; D is perhaps TRBD2 (6 bases). This CDR3 region has 15 residues. In germline, CDR1 is LNHNV, CDR2 YYDKDF (reference sequence). Trimming took off 5 bases at V and 3 bases at J, with 17 bases between the two ends. CDR3 nucleotides: TGTGCCACCAGCCCTGGGCGTGAGGGACTCTACGAGCAGTACTTC. Protein product: CATSPGREGLYEQYF.

This rearrangement joins TRBV28 to TRBJ2-2; D gene uncertain. The CDR3 is 14 amino acids. Trimming took 10 bases from V and 8 from J, leaving 20 bases between them. The germline gives CDR1 MDHEN, CDR2 SYDVKM. The CDR3 here is CATRLPVLWGELFF. In DNA, the CDR3 is TGTGCCACCCGCCTTCCGGTCTTATGGGGGGAGCTGTTTTTT.